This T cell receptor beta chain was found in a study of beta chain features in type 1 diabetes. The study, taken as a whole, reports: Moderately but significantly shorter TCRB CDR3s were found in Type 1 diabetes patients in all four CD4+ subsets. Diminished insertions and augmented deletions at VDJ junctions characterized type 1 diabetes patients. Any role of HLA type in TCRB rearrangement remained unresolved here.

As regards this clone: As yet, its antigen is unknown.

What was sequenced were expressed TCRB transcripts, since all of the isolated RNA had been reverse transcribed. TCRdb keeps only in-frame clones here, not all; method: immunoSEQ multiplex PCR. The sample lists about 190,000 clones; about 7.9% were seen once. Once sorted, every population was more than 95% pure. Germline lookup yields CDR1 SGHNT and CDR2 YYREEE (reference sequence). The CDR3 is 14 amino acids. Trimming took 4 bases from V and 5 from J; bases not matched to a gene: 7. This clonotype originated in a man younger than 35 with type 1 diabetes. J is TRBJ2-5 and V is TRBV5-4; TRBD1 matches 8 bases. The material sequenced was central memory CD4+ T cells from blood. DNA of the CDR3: TGTGCCAGCAGCACCCAGGGGGCGGAGGAGACCCAGTACTTC. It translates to CASSTQGAEETQYF. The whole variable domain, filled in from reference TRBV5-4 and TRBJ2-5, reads ETGVTQSPTHLIKTRGQQVTLRCSSQSGHNTVSWYQQALGQGPQFIFQYYREEENGRGNFPPRFSGLQFPNYSSELNVNALELDDSALYLCASSTQGAEETQYFGPGTRLLVL.